The source of this T cell receptor (beta chain) is a study of blood T cells in healthy people across ages. The second PCR ran roughly 7 to 12 cycles with a sample-barcoded 5' primer and J-beta primers. TCRdb re-called the 5' RACE reads through MiXCR, storing one row per CDR3 protein. The table lists 600,000 to 650,000 distinct CDR3 sequences, roughly three fifths of them singletons. The V end was cut by 1 base, the J end by 2 bases, with 12 bases between. The CDR3 spans 15 residues. The germline gives CDR1 LGHDT, CDR2 YNNKEL (reference sequence). Sequences were obtained from blood. The genes are TRBV3-1 and TRBJ2-7; D is unresolved. The clonotype was recovered from a man aged 55 to 69 in good health. The CDR3, as DNA: TGTGCCAGCAGCCAAGGTCGCCAGGAAACCTACGAGCAGTACTTC. Amino acids: CASSQGRQETYEQYF.